This T cell receptor (beta chain) was recovered during a study of blood T cell repertoires in COVID-19. In the study overall: PBMCs, B-cell-depleted T cells, or T cells provided the cDNA or gDNA that made up the material.

Profiled with immunoSEQ multiplex PCR; TCRdb holds only in-frame clones, not every one. The sample includes 150,000 or so clones, about 87% of them seen just once. This CDR3 has 13 residues. V was trimmed by 4 bases and J by 5 bases, leaving 11 bases between them. The germline V gene encodes CDR1 WNHNN and CDR2 SYGVQD (reference sequence). The chain carries TRBV10-1 and TRBJ1-2, with TRBD1 as a possible D gene (6 bases). The TCR comes from a woman in her forties or fifties with acute or convalescent COVID-19. Sequencing input: peripheral blood. The DNA for the CDR3 is TGCGCCAGCAGTGCTGACAGGTCTTATGGCTACACCTTC. This gives the protein CASSADRSYGYTF.